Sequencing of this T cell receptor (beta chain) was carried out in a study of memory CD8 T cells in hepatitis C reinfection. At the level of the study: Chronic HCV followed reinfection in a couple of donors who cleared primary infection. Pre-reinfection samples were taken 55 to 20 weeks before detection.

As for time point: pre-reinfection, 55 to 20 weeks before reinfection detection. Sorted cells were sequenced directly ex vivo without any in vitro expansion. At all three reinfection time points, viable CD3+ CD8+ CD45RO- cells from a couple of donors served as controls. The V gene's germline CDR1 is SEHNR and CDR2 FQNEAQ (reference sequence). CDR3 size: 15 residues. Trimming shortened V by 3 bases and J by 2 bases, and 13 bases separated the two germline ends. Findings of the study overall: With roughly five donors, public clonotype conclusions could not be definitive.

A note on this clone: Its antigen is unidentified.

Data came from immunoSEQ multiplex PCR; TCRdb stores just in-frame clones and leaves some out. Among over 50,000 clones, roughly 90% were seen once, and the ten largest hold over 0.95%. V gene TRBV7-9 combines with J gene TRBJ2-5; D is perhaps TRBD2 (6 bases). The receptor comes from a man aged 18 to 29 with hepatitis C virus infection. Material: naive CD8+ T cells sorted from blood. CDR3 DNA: TGTGCCAGCAGCTTGCGACTAGTCAAGCAAGAGACCCAGTACTTC. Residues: CASSLRLVKQETQYF.